This T cell receptor beta chain was identified during a study of T cell changes during pregnancy in multiple sclerosis. Germline-derived CDR1 and CDR2 are SEHNR and FQNEAQ (reference sequence). The CDR3 is 15 residues long. Between the trimmed V and J ends, which lost 7 bases and 2 bases, there was a span of 17 bases. Assay: immunoSEQ multiplex PCR; the TCRdb copy retains only in-frame clones and omits some. The sample lists 65,000 to 75,000 clones, roughly nine tenths seen once, with more than 1.4% in the top ten. The TCR was taken from a female donor with multiple sclerosis, enrolled in a pregnancy study. This material consisted of peripheral blood, taken in the second trimester of pregnancy. J is TRBJ1-1 and V is TRBV7-9; D ambiguous. CDR3 sequence: CASKTSLSLNTEAFF. The CDR3 DNA sequence: TGTGCCAGCAAGACTTCGTTGTCCCTTAACACTGAAGCTTTCTTT.